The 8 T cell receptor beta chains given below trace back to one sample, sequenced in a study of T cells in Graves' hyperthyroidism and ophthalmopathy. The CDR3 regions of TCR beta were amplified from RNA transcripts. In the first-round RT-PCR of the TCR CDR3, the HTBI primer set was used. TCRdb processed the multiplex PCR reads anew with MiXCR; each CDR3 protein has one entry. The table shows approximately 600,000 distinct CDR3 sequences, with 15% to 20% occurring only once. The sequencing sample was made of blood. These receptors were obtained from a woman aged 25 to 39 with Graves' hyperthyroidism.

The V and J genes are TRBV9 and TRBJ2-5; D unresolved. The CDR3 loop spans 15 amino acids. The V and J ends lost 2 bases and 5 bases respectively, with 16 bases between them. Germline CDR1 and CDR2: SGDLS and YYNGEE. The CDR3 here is CASSVGLTDRETQYF. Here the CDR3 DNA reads TGTGCCAGCAGCGTGGGCCTGACGGATCGGGAGACCCAGTACTTC.

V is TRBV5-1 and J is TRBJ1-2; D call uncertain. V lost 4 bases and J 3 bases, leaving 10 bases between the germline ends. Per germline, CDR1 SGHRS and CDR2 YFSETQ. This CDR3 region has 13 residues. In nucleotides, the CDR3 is TGCGCCAGCAGCCTTAGGTGGGACTATGGCTACACCTTC. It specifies CASSLRWDYGYTF. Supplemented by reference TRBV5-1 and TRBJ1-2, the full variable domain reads KAGVTQTPRYLIKTRGQQVTLSCSPISGHRSVSWYQQTPGQGLQFLFEYFSETQRNKGNFPGRFSGRQFSNSRSEMNVSTLELGDSALYLCASSLRWDYGYTFGSGTRLTVV.

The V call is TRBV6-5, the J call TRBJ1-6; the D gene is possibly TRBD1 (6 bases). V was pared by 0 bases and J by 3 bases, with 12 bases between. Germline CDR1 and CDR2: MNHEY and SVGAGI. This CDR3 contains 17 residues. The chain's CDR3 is CASSYSSTDSYNSPLHF. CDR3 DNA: TGTGCCAGCAGTTACTCTAGTACGGACAGCTATAATTCACCCCTCCACTTT.

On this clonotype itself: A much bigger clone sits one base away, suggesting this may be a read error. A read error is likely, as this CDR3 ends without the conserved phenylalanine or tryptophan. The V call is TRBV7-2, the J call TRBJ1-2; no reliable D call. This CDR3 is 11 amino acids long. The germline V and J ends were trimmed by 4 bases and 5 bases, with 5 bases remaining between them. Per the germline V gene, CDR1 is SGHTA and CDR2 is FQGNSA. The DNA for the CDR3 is TGTGCCAGCAGCTCGAAGTATGGCTACACCCTC. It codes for CASSSKYGYTL.

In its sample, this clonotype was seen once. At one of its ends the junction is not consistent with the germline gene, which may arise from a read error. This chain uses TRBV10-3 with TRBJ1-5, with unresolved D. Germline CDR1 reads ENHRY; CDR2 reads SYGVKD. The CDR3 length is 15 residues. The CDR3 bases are TGTGCCACCAGTGAGTCGACTCTAGGGTCTCAGCCCCAGCATTTT. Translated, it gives CATSESTLGSQPQHF.

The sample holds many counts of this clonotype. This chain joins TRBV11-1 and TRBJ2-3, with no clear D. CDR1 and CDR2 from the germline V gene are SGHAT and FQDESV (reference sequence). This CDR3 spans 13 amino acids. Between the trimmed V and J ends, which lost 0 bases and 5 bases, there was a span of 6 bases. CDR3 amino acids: CASSLARRDTQYF. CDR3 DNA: TGTGCCAGCAGCTTAGCACGGAGAGATACGCAGTATTTT.

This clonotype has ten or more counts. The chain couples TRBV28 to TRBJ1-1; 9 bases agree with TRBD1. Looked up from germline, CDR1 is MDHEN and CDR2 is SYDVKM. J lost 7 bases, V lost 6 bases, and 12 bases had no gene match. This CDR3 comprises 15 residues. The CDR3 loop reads CASSYRGPGPNEAFF. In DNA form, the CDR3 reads TGTGCCAGCAGCTACAGGGGGCCCGGGCCCAATGAAGCTTTCTTT.

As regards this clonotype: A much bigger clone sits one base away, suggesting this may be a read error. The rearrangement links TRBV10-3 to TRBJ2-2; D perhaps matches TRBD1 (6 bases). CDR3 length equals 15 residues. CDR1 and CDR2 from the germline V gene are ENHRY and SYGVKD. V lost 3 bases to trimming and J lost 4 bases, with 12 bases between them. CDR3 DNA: TGTGCCATCAGTGATACTTTACAGGGCACCGGGGAGCTGTTTTTT. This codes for CAISDTLQGTGELFF.